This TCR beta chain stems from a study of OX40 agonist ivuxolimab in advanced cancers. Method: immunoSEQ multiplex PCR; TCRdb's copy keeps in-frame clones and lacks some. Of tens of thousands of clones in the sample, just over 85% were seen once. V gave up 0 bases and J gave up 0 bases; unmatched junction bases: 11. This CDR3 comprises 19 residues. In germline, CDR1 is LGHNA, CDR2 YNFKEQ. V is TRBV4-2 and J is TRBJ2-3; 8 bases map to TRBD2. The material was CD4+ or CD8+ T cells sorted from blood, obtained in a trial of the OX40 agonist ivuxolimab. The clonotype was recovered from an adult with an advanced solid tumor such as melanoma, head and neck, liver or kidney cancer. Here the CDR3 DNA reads TGTGCCAGCAGCCAAGAGGGACGGGGGGGCAGGCTAAGCACAGATACGCAGTATTTT. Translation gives CASSQEGRGGRLSTDTQYF.